The 27 T cell receptor beta chains given below trace back to one sample, sequenced in a study of T cell responses to AZD1222 COVID-19 vaccine. Only in-frame clones appear in the TCRdb table, and some are missing; sequencing was by immunoSEQ multiplex PCR. The sample yields about 210,000 clones, roughly 94% seen once. Sequenced here: peripheral blood, sampled 28 days after the second dose of the MenACWY control vaccine. These receptors all stem from an adult who received the MenACWY meningococcal vaccine as a control.

The V call is TRBV9, the J call TRBJ1-2; TRBD1 might be the D (5 bases). This CDR3 is built from 14 residues. The germline V gene encodes CDR1 SGDLS and CDR2 YYNGEE. Trimming removed 0 bases from V and 8 bases from J, with 14 bases in between. Here the CDR3 reads CASSVDRSRMGYTF. The CDR3 DNA sequence: TGTGCCAGCAGCGTAGACAGGTCTAGGATGGGCTACACCTTC.

The chain is built from TRBV7-2 and TRBJ1-2; D uncertain. Germline lookup yields CDR1 SGHTA and CDR2 FQGNSA. The CDR3 has 19 residues. Trimming left V 3 bases short and J 8 bases short, with 31 bases between. For the CDR3, the DNA is TGTGCCAGCAGCTTTTCCGGGATAGCTCGACGATCTGACTATGCGGGCTACACCTTC. Translated, it gives CASSFSGIARRSDYAGYTF.

The chain employs TRBV3-1 (or the pseudogene TRBV3-2) and TRBJ2-3; D not resolved. Trimming took 3 bases from V and 8 from J, leaving 15 bases between them. Germline lookup yields CDR1 LGHDT and CDR2 YNNKEL (reference sequence). This CDR3 contains 14 residues. The CDR3 bases are TGTGCCAGCAGCCAGGGTCTACCCCTAGGTACGCAGTATTTT. Protein: CASSQGLPLGTQYF.

This clone was seen a few times. The J gene is TRBJ2-7, the V gene TRBV14, with D uncertain. In germline, CDR1 is SGHDN, CDR2 FVKESK. V gave up 3 bases and J gave up 1 base, with 7 bases separating them. The CDR3 covers 13 residues. The CDR3 sequence is CASSQTASYEQYF. The DNA of the CDR3 is TGTGCCAGCAGCCAGACGGCGTCCTACGAGCAGTACTTC.

The V call is TRBV27, the J call TRBJ1-4, with D perhaps TRBD1 (5 bases). The CDR3 is made up of 14 amino acids. CDR1 is MNHEY and CDR2 is SMNVEV in the germline V gene (reference sequence). Trimming took 6 bases from V and 6 from J, leaving 14 bases between them. DNA of the CDR3: TGTGCCAGCAGGGAAGGGGTTCCGGATGAAAAACTGTTTTTT. As protein: CASREGVPDEKLFF.

This chain joins TRBV6-1 and TRBJ2-1; 9 bases fit TRBD2. Germline V gene sequence: CDR1 MNHNS, CDR2 SASEGT. V lost 0 bases, J lost 9 bases, and 15 bases stayed unmatched. The CDR3 runs to 18 residues. CDR3 DNA: TGTGCCAGCAGTGAAGCGCCCATAGCGGGAGAACAGTTTGGTGAGCAGTTCTTC. Its translation: CASSEAPIAGEQFGEQFF.

This sequence joins TRBV7-2 and TRBJ2-2, with D unresolved. The CDR3 runs to 13 residues. The ends were cut back, 0 bases at V and 4 bases at J, with 3 bases in the middle. Per germline, CDR1 SGHTA and CDR2 FQGNSA. CDR3 residues: CASSLASTGELFF. CDR3 bases: TGTGCCAGCAGCTTAGCTAGCACCGGGGAGCTGTTTTTT.

V and J are TRBV28 and TRBJ1-5, with 8 bases matching TRBD1. Germline CDR1 is MDHEN and CDR2 is SYDVKM. V lost 6 bases to trimming and J lost 4 bases; unmatched junction nucleotides: 5. The CDR3 runs 14 residues. CDR3 DNA: TGTGCCAGCAGGCGGACAGGGAGGAATCAGCCCCAGCATTTT. Residues: CASRRTGRNQPQHF.

CDR3 region: CASSQDSHRDYEQYF. The DNA of the CDR3 is TGTGCCAGCAGCCAAGACAGCCACCGGGACTACGAGCAGTACTTC. This chain links TRBV3-1 (or the pseudogene TRBV3-2) with TRBJ2-7; tentative D call: TRBD2 (5 bases). V shed 0 bases and J shed 3 bases, with 12 bases lying between them. CDR1 is LGHDT, CDR2 YNNKEL, per germline (reference sequence). This CDR3 contains 15 residues.

The rearrangement uses TRBV27 and TRBJ2-1, with 7 bases that match TRBD1. The CDR3 runs to 13 residues. Looked up from germline, CDR1 is MNHEY and CDR2 is SMNVEV (reference sequence). The junction had 1 base not matched to a gene; V was cut back by 5 bases and J by 3 bases. The CDR3 protein is CASSRDSYNEQFF. DNA for the CDR3: TGTGCCAGCAGTAGGGACAGCTACAATGAGCAGTTCTTC.

The gene calls are TRBV14 and TRBJ2-2; D unclear. CDR1 and CDR2 (germline): SGHDN, FVKESK. This CDR3 comprises 15 residues. V gave up 0 bases and J gave up 7 bases, with 12 bases separating them. The CDR3 loop is CASSQELTAVGELFF. CDR3 DNA sequence: TGTGCCAGCAGCCAAGAATTGACGGCCGTCGGGGAGCTGTTTTTT. Based on the CDR3 plus reference TRBV14 and TRBJ2-2, the full variable domain is EAGVTQFPSHSVIEKGQTVTLRCDPISGHDNLYWYRRVMGKEIKFLLHFVKESKQDESGMPNNRFLAERTGGTYSTLKVQPAELEDSGVYFCASSQELTAVGELFFGEGSRLTVL.

As DNA, the CDR3 is TGTGCCAGCAGCTCCGGGACAGGGGGGCAAAGCGGCAACACCATATATTTT. Translated, it gives CASSSGTGGQSGNTIYF. The chain employs TRBV7-9 and TRBJ1-3, with 11 bases that match TRBD1. V lost 4 bases to trimming and J lost 7 bases; unmatched junction nucleotides: 12. CDR3 size: 17 residues. The V gene's germline CDR1 is SEHNR and CDR2 FQNEAQ (reference sequence).

The chain links TRBV7-9 to TRBJ2-1; possible D gene TRBD1, 5 bases. The germline V gene has CDR1 SEHNR and CDR2 FQNEAQ (reference sequence). The CDR3 is 15 amino acids. Trimming stripped 5 bases from V and 1 base from J, with 12 bases between. The CDR3 DNA sequence: TGTGCCAGCAGCCTCATTCAGGGATCCTACAATGAGCAGTTCTTC. Its translation: CASSLIQGSYNEQFF.

The chain combines TRBV19 with TRBJ2-3; D remains ambiguous. CDR1 is LNHDA, CDR2 SQIVND, per germline (reference sequence). Trimming pared 0 bases from V and 12 bases from J, leaving 13 bases between. The CDR3 length is 13 residues. For the CDR3, the DNA is TGTGCCAGTAGTATAGACCAGGCGTCAATCCAGTATTTT. Its protein product is CASSIDQASIQYF.

The chain combines TRBV14 with TRBJ1-1, with D unresolved. The CDR3 runs 14 residues. Germline values: CDR1 SGHDN, CDR2 FVKESK. The ends were cut back, 3 bases at V and 0 bases at J, with 8 bases in the middle. CDR3 sequence (DNA): TGTGCCAGCAGCCATCTCGGGATGAACACTGAAGCTTTCTTT. Translation: CASSHLGMNTEAFF.

The V gene is TRBV13, the J gene TRBJ2-1; 12 bases are a match to TRBD2. The V segment lost 5 bases and the J segment 4 bases; nucleotides outside the gene matches: 9. This CDR3 comprises 17 residues. Germline assignment: CDR1 PRHDT and CDR2 FYEKMQ (reference sequence). Written as DNA, the CDR3 is TGTGCCAGCAGCCCCTATTCGACTAGCGGGAGATACAATGAGCAGTTCTTC. Translated: CASSPYSTSGRYNEQFF.

V usage is TRBV27 and J usage is TRBJ2-2; D possibly matches TRBD1 or TRBD2 (6 bases each). CDR3 size: 16 residues. Germline CDR1 MNHEY, CDR2 SMNVEV (reference sequence). The V end was cut by 5 bases, the J end by 8 bases, with 21 bases between. CDR3 residues: CASSPGLLRGGGELFF. The DNA of the CDR3 is TGTGCCAGCAGTCCGGGACTCCTTAGAGGGGGAGGGGAGCTGTTTTTT.

The genes are TRBV5-1 and TRBJ2-2, with D possibly matching TRBD2 (5 bases). CDR1 and CDR2 from the germline V gene are SGHRS and YFSETQ. This CDR3 spans 15 amino acids. V was trimmed by 4 bases and J by 1 base, leaving 11 bases between them. The CDR3 here is CASSQRTQNTGELFF. CDR3 DNA sequence: TGCGCCAGCAGCCAACGGACTCAGAACACCGGGGAGCTGTTTTTT. Variable domain in full (rest from reference TRBV5-1 and TRBJ2-2): KAGVTQTPRYLIKTRGQQVTLSCSPISGHRSVSWYQQTPGQGLQFLFEYFSETQRNKGNFPGRFSGRQFSNSRSEMNVSTLELGDSALYLCASSQRTQNTGELFFGEGSRLTVL.

The sample holds a few counts of this clone. The chain has TRBV3-1 (or the pseudogene TRBV3-2) and TRBJ1-3, with D uncertain. This CDR3 comprises 15 residues. V was clipped by 0 bases and J by 4 bases, with 10 bases between them. The germline V gene has CDR1 LGHDT and CDR2 YNNKEL (reference sequence). The CDR3 loop reads CASSQETGSGNTIYF. The CDR3 DNA reads as TGTGCCAGCAGCCAAGAAACGGGGTCCGGAAACACCATATATTTT.

The chain carries TRBV7-8 and TRBJ1-6, with D maybe TRBD1 (6 bases). The CDR3 consists of 15 residues. Germline V gives CDR1 SGHVS, CDR2 FQNEAQ. V gave up 4 bases and J gave up 7 bases, with 14 bases separating them. The CDR3 region is CASSSAKRGNSPLHF. DNA for the CDR3: TGTGCCAGCAGCTCTGCCAAAAGGGGGAATTCACCCCTCCACTTT.

V is TRBV7-9 and J is TRBJ1-1; TRBD1 might be the D (5 bases). This CDR3 spans 14 amino acids. Trimming pared 5 bases from V and 3 bases from J, leaving 13 bases between. Germline V gene sequence: CDR1 SEHNR, CDR2 FQNEAQ (reference sequence). The CDR3 nucleotides read TGTGCCAGCAGCATCATAGACAGTTACACTGAAGCTTTCTTT. This gives the protein CASSIIDSYTEAFF.

The gene calls are TRBV27 and TRBJ1-1; no clear D. Trimming removed 5 bases at V and 1 base at J, with 14 bases between. The CDR3 consists of 15 residues. Looked up from germline, CDR1 is MNHEY and CDR2 is SMNVEV (reference sequence). CDR3 coding DNA: TGTGCCAGCAGTCCCGAAGTAGGACGGAACACTGAAGCTTTCTTT. Its translation: CASSPEVGRNTEAFF.

This clone showed up just once. This rearrangement joins TRBV9 to TRBJ1-5; D gene unclear. Trimming stripped 3 bases from V and 0 bases from J, with 7 bases between. Germline V lookup: CDR1 SGDLS, CDR2 YYNGEE. The CDR3 is 14 amino acids. The DNA for the CDR3 is TGTGCCAGCAGCGCGGACGGTAGCAATCAGCCCCAGCATTTT. As protein: CASSADGSNQPQHF.

The CDR3 spells CASSQVVGGRGDTEAFF. CDR3 nucleotides: TGCGCCAGCAGCCAAGTAGTTGGGGGGCGCGGGGACACTGAAGCTTTCTTT. The rearrangement links TRBV4-3 to TRBJ1-1; TRBD1 is a possible D gene (6 bases). The CDR3 extends over 17 amino acids. Germline V gene lookup returns CDR1 LGHNA and CDR2 YSLEER. The ends were cut back, 1 base at V and 3 bases at J, with 18 bases in the middle.

The rearrangement joins TRBV29-1 to TRBJ1-4, with 9 nucleotides matching TRBD1. V shed 3 bases, J shed 11 bases, and the junction held 10 bases outside the gene matches. Per germline, CDR1 SQVTM and CDR2 ANQGSEA. This CDR3 has 14 amino acids. CDR3 nucleotide sequence: TGCAGCGTTGAGGGGGGACAGGGCATACGCAAACTGTTTTTT. As protein: CSVEGGQGIRKLFF.

This chain joins TRBV19 and TRBJ2-3; possibly TRBD1 for D (6 bases). Trimming shortened V by 0 bases and J by 6 bases, and 13 bases separated the two germline ends. Germline CDR1 LNHDA, CDR2 SQIVND (reference sequence). The CDR3 runs 15 residues. Written as DNA, the CDR3 is TGTGCCAGTAGTATAGAAGGGGGAAGACTTGATACGCAGTATTTT. It yields the protein CASSIEGGRLDTQYF.

The rearrangement links TRBV28 to TRBJ2-5, with 7 nucleotides matching TRBD1. Losses at the gene ends were 5 bases for V and 5 bases for J; bases not matched to a gene: 11. The CDR3 runs to 15 residues. Per the germline V gene, CDR1 is MDHEN and CDR2 is SYDVKM. The CDR3 here is CASSPGQRTRETQYF. In DNA, the CDR3 is TGTGCCAGCAGTCCGGGACAGCGAACGAGGGAGACCCAGTACTTC.